Only one count was recorded for the clone carrying this TCR beta chain. Profiling relied on immunoSEQ multiplex PCR, and the TCRdb table lists in-frame clones only, not all of them. This repertoire shows approximately 40,000 clones, 86% found once; its top ten account for 12%. These data are taken from a study of sequential checkpoint blockade in melanoma. The wider study: Arm A got nivolumab then ipilimumab; arm B the reverse, 1:1. Maintenance nivolumab came after either treatment sequence.

The CDR3 is made up of 19 amino acids. V was shortened by 0 bases and J by 4 bases, with 21 bases between the two germline ends. The germline CDR1 and CDR2 sequences are LNHDA and SQIVND (reference sequence). The treatment is: randomized to nivolumab then ipilimumab (arm A) or the reverse (arm B). No patient had prior DNA-damaging chemotherapy. Live CD3+CD8+ CD19− CD56− cells were sorted from PBMCs. This receptor was taken from a human donor with melanoma. The chain employs TRBV19 and TRBJ2-2, with a weak D call TRBD2 (7 bases). The sample in question was CD8+ T cells sorted from blood (inferred from file names), obtained from a patient given nivolumab and ipilimumab in sequence. CDR3 sequence: CASSIDLGGALIGTGELFF. In DNA form, the CDR3 reads TGTGCCAGTAGTATAGATCTTGGGGGGGCTCTGATTGGCACCGGGGAGCTGTTTTTT.